This T cell receptor beta chain was sequenced for a study of blood T cell repertoires in COVID-19. Study in general: From the United States, Italy and Spain came samples of acute and convalescent COVID-19.

Sequencing was performed with immunoSEQ multiplex PCR; in TCRdb, only in-frame clones are kept and a portion is missing. Of 160,000 or so clones listed, approximately 80% are singletons. Before being deemed recovered, Cohort 3 donors had two negative PCRs, clearance, or symptom resolution. The CDR3 totals 15 residues. Looked up from germline, CDR1 is SGDLS and CDR2 is YYNGEE. Trimming took 6 bases from V and 0 from J, leaving 13 bases between them. The rearrangement links TRBV9 to TRBJ1-3; D gene uncertain. This clonotype originated in a man aged 40-50 years who had recovered from COVID-19. Sequencing was done on a sample of PBMCs or T cells enriched from blood (not recorded which). CDR3 nucleotide sequence: TGTGCCAGCACCCCTCTTGGCAGCTCTGGAAACACCATATATTTT. It yields the protein CASTPLGSSGNTIYF.